This entry concerns a single T cell receptor beta chain. As yet, its antigen is unknown. A junction boundary mismatches the germline segment, possibly from a read error. The data belong to a study of T cells in Graves' hyperthyroidism and ophthalmopathy. This CDR3 region has 16 residues. RNA transcripts served as the template for amplifying TCR beta CDR3 regions. Carried out on the TCR CDR3, a first-round RT-PCR used the HTBI primer set. Via MiXCR, TCRdb re-called the multiplex PCR reads, giving one row per CDR3 protein. The table has hundreds of thousands of distinct CDR3 sequences, around 38% seen once. Regarding the study as a whole: Model predictions of ophthalmopathy came a median around 6.5 months before onset. Ophthalmopathy could be told apart from stable hyperthyroidism with a 13 V-J model.

Material: blood. The V gene is TRBV12-3 or TRBV12-4, the J gene TRBJ1-2; TRBD1 agrees at 9 bases. This receptor was obtained from a young man with Graves' hyperthyroidism. The CDR3 protein is CASSLDWTGEDYGYTF. DNA of the CDR3: TGTGCCAGCAGCTTAGATTGGACAGGGGAGGACTATGGCTACACCTTC.